The T cell receptor (beta chain) described here comes from a study of T cells in localized non-small cell lung cancer. Study findings and constraints: Patients showing higher blood T cell density tended to see longer overall survival. T cell clonality was highest in uninvolved adjacent lung, above tumor. Heterogeneity remains possible, as sequencing covered one tumor region only. In adjacent lung, a median roughly 56 of the top 100 tumor clones were found.

A remark on this clone: As yet, its antigen is unknown.

Per the germline V gene, CDR1 is SGHRS and CDR2 is YFSETQ. This CDR3 is 15 amino acids long. Trimming took 2 bases from V and 4 from J; bases not matched to a gene: 6. Clones were sequenced by immunoSEQ multiplex PCR, and TCRdb holds only the in-frame ones, with some missing. The table includes some 2,900 clones, roughly 27% detected once. The V and J genes are TRBV5-1 and TRBJ2-1, with 7 bases fitting TRBD2. The sequence came from a male donor at least 60 years old with stage II squamous cell lung carcinoma. Sequencing was performed on lung tumor tissue, taken before any cancer treatment. Written as DNA, the CDR3 is TGCGCCAGCAGCTTTTCAAGCGGGGTTTACAATGAGCAGTTCTTC. Its translation is CASSFSSGVYNEQFF.